This T cell receptor (beta chain) is from a study of blood T cell repertoires in COVID-19. In the study overall: Specimens from acute and convalescent COVID-19 originated in the United States, Italy and Spain.

Assay: immunoSEQ multiplex PCR; the TCRdb copy retains only in-frame clones and omits some. The table records some 96,000 clones, 90% of them present only once. This clone was counted between two and nine times. At one boundary the junction diverges from the germline segment, which might be a read error. The TCR sequence derives from a man aged 55 to 70 with acute or convalescent COVID-19. Sequencing was carried out using peripheral blood.

CDR3 sequence reads: CASEWFSNEHRGAVF. The CDR3 nucleotides are TGTGCCAGCGAATGGTTTTCGAACGAACACCGGGGAGCTGTTTTT. V is TRBV6-4 and J is TRBJ2-2; D is perhaps TRBD2 (5 bases). The CDR3 extends over 15 amino acids. Germline V CDR1 and CDR2: MRHNA, SNTAGT.